One T cell receptor (beta chain) is described in this entry. Antigen: not known. The sample originates from a study of T cell responses to AZD1222 COVID-19 vaccine. Findings and caveats of the study: In all cases, repertoires were sampled only after the peak T cell response.

Here immunoSEQ multiplex PCR was the method, and the copy in TCRdb shows in-frame clones only, minus some. The table shows 130,000 to 150,000 clones, with around 90% occurring only once. This specimen consisted of peripheral blood, obtained on day 0 of AZD1222 vaccination. The origin of this receptor is an adult in good health.

CDR3 region: CASSSPRGRSGEQYF. For the CDR3, the DNA is TGTGCCAGCAGCTCACCTCGGGGGCGATCGGGGGAGCAGTACTTC. The V gene is TRBV11-2, the J gene TRBJ2-7; D might be TRBD1 or TRBD2, each matching 6 bases. Trimming removed 4 bases at V and 7 bases at J, with 20 bases between. The germline V gene encodes CDR1 SGHAT and CDR2 FQNNGV. This CDR3 is built from 15 residues.